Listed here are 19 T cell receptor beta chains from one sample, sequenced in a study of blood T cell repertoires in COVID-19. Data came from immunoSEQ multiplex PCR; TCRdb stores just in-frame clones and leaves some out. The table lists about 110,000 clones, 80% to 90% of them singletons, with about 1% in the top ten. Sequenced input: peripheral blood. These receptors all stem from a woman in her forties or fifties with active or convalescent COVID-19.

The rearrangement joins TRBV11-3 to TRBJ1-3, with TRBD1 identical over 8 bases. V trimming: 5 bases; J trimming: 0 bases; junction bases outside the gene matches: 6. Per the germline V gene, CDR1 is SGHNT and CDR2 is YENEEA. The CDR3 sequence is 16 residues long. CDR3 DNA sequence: TGTGCCAGCAGCCAGGGACAGGTCGGCTCTGGAAACACCATATATTTT. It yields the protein CASSQGQVGSGNTIYF. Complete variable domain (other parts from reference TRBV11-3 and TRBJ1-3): EAGVVQSPRYKIIEKKQPVAFWCNPISGHNTLYWYLQNLGQGPELLIRYENEEAVDDSQLPKDRFSAERLKGVDSTLKIQPAELGDSAVYLCASSQGQVGSGNTIYFGEGSWLTVV.

The CDR3 bases are TGCGCCAGCAGCTCTTGGCAGGGTCTAGAGACCCAGTACTTC. This encodes CASSSWQGLETQYF. The chain is built from TRBV4-3 and TRBJ2-5, with D possibly TRBD1 on 5 matching bases. V dropped 5 bases and J dropped 4 bases, with 14 bases sitting between them. The germline CDR1 and CDR2 sequences are LGHNA and YSLEER. The CDR3 spans 14 residues.

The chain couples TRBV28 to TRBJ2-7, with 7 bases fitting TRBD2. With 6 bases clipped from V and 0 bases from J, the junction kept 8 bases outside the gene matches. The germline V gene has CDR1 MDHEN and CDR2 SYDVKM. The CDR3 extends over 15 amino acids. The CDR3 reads CASRLGGTSSYEQYF. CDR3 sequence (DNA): TGTGCCAGCAGGTTGGGGGGGACTTCCTCCTACGAGCAGTACTTC. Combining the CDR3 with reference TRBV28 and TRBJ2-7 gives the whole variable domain DVKVTQSSRYLVKRTGEKVFLECVQDMDHENMFWYRQDPGLGLRLIYFSYDVKMKEKGDIPEGYSVSREKKERFSLILESASTNQTSMYLCASRLGGTSSYEQYFGPGTRLTVT.

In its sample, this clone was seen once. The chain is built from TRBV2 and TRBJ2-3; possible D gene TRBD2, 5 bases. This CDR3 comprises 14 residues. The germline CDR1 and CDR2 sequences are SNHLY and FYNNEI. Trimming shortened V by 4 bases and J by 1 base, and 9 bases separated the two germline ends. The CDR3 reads CASSVRRGTDTQYF. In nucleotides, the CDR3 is TGTGCCAGCAGTGTGCGGCGGGGCACAGATACGCAGTATTTT.

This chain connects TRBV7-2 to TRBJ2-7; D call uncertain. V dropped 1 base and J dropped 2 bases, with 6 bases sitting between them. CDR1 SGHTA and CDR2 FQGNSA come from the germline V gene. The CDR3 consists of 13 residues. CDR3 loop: CASSLVAAYEQYF. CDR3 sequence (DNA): TGTGCCAGCAGCTTAGTGGCGGCCTACGAGCAGTACTTC.

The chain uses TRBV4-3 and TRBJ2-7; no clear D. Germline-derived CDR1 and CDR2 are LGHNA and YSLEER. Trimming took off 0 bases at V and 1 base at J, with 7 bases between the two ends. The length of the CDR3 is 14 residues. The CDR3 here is CASSQDEVSYEQYF. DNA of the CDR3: TGCGCCAGCAGCCAAGATGAGGTTTCCTACGAGCAGTACTTC.

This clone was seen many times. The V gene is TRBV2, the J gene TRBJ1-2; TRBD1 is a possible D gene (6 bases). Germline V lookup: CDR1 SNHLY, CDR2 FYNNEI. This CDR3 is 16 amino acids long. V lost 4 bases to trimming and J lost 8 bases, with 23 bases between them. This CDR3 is CASSGARGGDGDGYTF. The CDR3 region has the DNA TGTGCCAGCAGTGGGGCCAGGGGTGGGGATGGTGACGGCTACACCTTC. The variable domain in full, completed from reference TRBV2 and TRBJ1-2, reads EPEVTQTPSHQVTQMGQEVILRCVPISNHLYFYWYRQILGQKVEFLVSFYNNEISEKSEIFDDQFSVERPDGSNFTLKIRSTKLEDSAMYFCASSGARGGDGDGYTFGSGTRLTVV.

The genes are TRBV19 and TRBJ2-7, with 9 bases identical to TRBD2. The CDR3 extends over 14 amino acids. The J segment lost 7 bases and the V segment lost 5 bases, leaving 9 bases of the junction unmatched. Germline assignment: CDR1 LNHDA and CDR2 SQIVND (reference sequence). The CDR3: CASSSLAGSLEQYF. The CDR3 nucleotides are TGTGCCAGTAGTTCCCTAGCGGGGTCTTTGGAGCAGTACTTC.

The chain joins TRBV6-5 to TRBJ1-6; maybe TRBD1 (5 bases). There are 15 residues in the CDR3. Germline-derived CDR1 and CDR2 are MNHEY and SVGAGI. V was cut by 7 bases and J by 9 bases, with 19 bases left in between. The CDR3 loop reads CASTDSGPGGSPLHF. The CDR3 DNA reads TGTGCCAGCACCGACTCGGGTCCCGGGGGTTCACCCCTCCACTTT.

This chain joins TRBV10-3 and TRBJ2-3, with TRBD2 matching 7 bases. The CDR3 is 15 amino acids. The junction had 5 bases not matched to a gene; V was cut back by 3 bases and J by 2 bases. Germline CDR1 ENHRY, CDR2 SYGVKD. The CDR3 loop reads CAISDHAGDTDTQYF. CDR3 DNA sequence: TGTGCCATCAGTGACCATGCGGGAGACACAGATACGCAGTATTTT.

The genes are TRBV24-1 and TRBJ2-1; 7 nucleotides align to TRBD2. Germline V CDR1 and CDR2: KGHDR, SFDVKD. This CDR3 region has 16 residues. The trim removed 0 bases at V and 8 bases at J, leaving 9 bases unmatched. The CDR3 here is CATSDLEGGLGDEQFF. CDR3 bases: TGTGCCACCAGTGATTTGGAGGGAGGGCTCGGGGATGAGCAGTTCTTC.

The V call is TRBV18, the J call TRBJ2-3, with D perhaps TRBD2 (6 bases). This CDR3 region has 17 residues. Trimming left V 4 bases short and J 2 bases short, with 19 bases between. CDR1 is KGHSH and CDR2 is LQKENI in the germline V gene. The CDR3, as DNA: TGTGCCAGCTCACTAGCTTGGCTAGCGCAGATCACAGATACGCAGTATTTT. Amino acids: CASSLAWLAQITDTQYF. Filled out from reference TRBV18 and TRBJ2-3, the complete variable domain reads NAGVMQNPRHLVRRRGQEARLRCSPMKGHSHVYWYRQLPEEGLKFMVYLQKENIIDESGMPKERFSAEFPKEGPSILRIQQVVRGDSAAYFCASSLAWLAQITDTQYFGPGTRLTVL.

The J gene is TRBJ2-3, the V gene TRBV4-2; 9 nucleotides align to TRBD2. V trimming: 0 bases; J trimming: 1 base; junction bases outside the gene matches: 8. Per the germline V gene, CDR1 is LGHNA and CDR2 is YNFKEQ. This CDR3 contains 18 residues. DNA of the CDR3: TGTGCCAGCAGCCAAGACCATGTAGCGGGAGATGGCACAGATACGCAGTATTTT. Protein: CASSQDHVAGDGTDTQYF.

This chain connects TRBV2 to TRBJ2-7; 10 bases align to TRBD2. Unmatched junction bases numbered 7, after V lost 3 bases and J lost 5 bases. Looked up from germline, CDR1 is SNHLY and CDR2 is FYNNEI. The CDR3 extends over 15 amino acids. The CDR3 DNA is TGTGCCAGCAGTGATGCGGGTCTAGCGGGAGACGAGCAGTACTTC. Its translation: CASSDAGLAGDEQYF.

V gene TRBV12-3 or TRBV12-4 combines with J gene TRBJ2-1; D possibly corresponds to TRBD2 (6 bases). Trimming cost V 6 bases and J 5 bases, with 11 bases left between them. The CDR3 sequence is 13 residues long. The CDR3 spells CASRPLAHNEQFF. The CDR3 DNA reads TGTGCCAGCAGACCACTAGCCCACAATGAGCAGTTCTTC.

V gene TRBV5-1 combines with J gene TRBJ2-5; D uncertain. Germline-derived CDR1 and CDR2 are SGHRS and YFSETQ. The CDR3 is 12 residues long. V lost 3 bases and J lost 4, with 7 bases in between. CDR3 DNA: TGCGCCAGCAGCTCTCCGGGAGAGACCCAGTACTTC. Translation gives CASSSPGETQYF.

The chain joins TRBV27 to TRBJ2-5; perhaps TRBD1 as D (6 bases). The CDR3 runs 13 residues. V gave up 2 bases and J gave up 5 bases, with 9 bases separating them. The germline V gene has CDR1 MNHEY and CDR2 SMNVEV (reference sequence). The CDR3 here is CASSLGGGETQYF. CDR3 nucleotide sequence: TGTGCCAGCAGTTTAGGGGGCGGGGAGACCCAGTACTTC.

Here the CDR3 reads CASTPPTSGNYNEQFF. DNA for the CDR3: TGTGCCAGTACCCCCCCGACTAGCGGCAACTACAATGAGCAGTTCTTC. J is TRBJ2-1 and V is TRBV19; 9 bases are shared with TRBD2. The CDR3 loop spans 16 amino acids. The J segment lost 3 bases and the V segment lost 7 bases, leaving 10 bases of the junction unmatched. Germline V gives CDR1 LNHDA, CDR2 SQIVND (reference sequence).

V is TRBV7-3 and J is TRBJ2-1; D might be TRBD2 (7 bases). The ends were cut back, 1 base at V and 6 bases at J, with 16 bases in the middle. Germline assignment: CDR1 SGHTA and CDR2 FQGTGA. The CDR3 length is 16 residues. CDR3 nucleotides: TGTGCCAGCAGCTTAAGGGGGGGCGCCGACGGCAATGAGCAGTTCTTC. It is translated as CASSLRGGADGNEQFF. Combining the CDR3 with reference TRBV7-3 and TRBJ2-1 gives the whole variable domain GAGVSQTPSNKVTEKGKYVELRCDPISGHTALYWYRQSLGQGPEFLIYFQGTGAADDSGLPNDRFFAVRPEGSVSTLKIQRTERGDSAVYLCASSLRGGADGNEQFFGPGTRLTVL.